These T cell receptor beta chains were read from a single sample in a study of shared clonotypes between healthy human individuals. Libraries were prepared by immunoSEQ multiplex PCR; TCRdb keeps only in-frame clonotypes and omits some of them. Among some 200,000 clones listed, about 69% were seen once. The sample consisted of memory CD4+ T cells sorted from blood. The origin of the receptors is a man younger than 45 in good health. CDR3s include the opening cysteine and the closing phenylalanine or tryptophan. Each record gives: J gene, clone size, V gene, D gene, CDR3 protein, CDR3 DNA. A D gene is named only where the DNA matches it firmly. Expanded clones are given a class, and other clones once, few, many or no size at all.

TRBJ2-6	NA	TRBV15	NA	CATSPSSSGANVLTF	TGTGCCACCTCTCCATCCAGCTCTGGGGCCAACGTCCTGACTTTC
TRBJ2-2	NA	TRBV7-2	NA	CASSSGLNTGELFF	TGTGCCAGCAGCTCCGGACTGAACACCGGGGAGCTGTTTTTT
TRBJ1-2	few	TRBV4-3	NA	CASSRYRAANYGYTF	TGCGCCAGCAGCCGGTACAGAGCCGCTAACTATGGCTACACCTTC
TRBJ1-5	NA	TRBV27	NA	CASSNVWVGNQPQHF	TGTGCCAGCAGTAATGTTTGGGTTGGCAATCAGCCCCAGCATTTT
TRBJ1-2	once	TRBV5-6	TRBD1	CASSLGQGTVYGYTF	TGTGCCAGCAGCTTGGGGCAGGGGACAGTCTATGGCTACACCTTC
TRBJ2-5	NA	TRBV14	TRBD1	CASSRRTGRRETQYF	TGTGCCAGCAGCCGAAGGACAGGGAGGAGGGAGACCCAGTACTTC
TRBJ1-2	NA	TRBV7-9	NA	CASSSETVYGYTF	TGTGCCAGCAGCTCAGAGACAGTCTATGGCTACACCTTC
TRBJ2-7	few	TRBV5-8	TRBD2	CASSLPSGSNYEQYF	TGTGCCAGCAGCTTACCTAGCGGGAGCAATTACGAGCAGTACTTC
TRBJ2-7	few	TRBV5-1	TRBD2	CASRAGTSGRNEQYF	TGCGCCAGCAGGGCCGGGACTAGCGGGAGGAACGAGCAGTACTTC
TRBJ2-1	NA	TRBV9	NA	CASSVGAGGAPSYNEQFF	TGTGCCAGCAGCGTAGGGGCCGGGGGAGCTCCCTCCTACAATGAGCAGTTCTTC
TRBJ2-1	NA	TRBV5-4	TRBD1	CASQGGQGHEQFF	TGTGCCAGCCAAGGGGGCCAGGGCCATGAGCAGTTCTTC
TRBJ2-2	many	TRBV2	TRBD1	CASSLRGTGGNTGELFF	TGTGCCAGCAGCCTAAGGGGGACAGGGGGGAACACCGGGGAGCTGTTTTTT
TRBJ1-1	NA	TRBV28	NA	CASSFFRGSTEAFF	TGTGCCAGCAGTTTTTTCAGGGGTAGTACTGAAGCTTTCTTT
TRBJ2-6	few	TRBV5-1	NA	CASSSPRTGTPGANVLTF	TGCGCCAGCAGCTCGCCCCGAACAGGGACCCCTGGGGCCAACGTCCTGACTTTC
TRBJ2-1	NA	TRBV18	TRBD1	CASSPPRQGYYNEQFF	TGTGCCAGCTCACCACCGCGACAGGGTTATTACAATGAGCAGTTCTTC
TRBJ1-2	NA	TRBV5-1	NA	CASSLAVGYGYTF	TGCGCCAGCAGCCTAGCCGTCGGCTATGGCTACACCTTC
TRBJ2-5	NA	TRBV18	TRBD1	CASSPNRQGWGETQYF	TGTGCCAGCTCACCAAACAGACAGGGCTGGGGAGAGACCCAGTACTTC
TRBJ2-1	NA	TRBV2	TRBD1	CATGRDRGRGEQFF	TGTGCCACCGGCAGGGACAGGGGGCGAGGTGAGCAGTTCTTC
TRBJ2-3	NA	TRBV13	NA	CASGTGDTQYF	TGTGCCAGCGGCACAGGAGATACGCAGTATTTT
TRBJ2-7	many	TRBV5-4	TRBD1	CASSFFPRGTGVSYEQYF	TGTGCCAGCAGCTTTTTTCCCCGAGGGACAGGGGTGTCCTACGAGCAGTACTTC
TRBJ1-1	few	TRBV18	NA	CASSPLSPQGGINMNTEAFF	TGTGCCAGCTCACCCCTTTCCCCCCAGGGAGGGATAAACATGAACACTGAAGCTTTCTTT
TRBJ2-3	NA	TRBV5-1	NA	CASSRERADTQYF	TGCGCCAGCAGTCGGGAGCGAGCAGATACGCAGTATTTT
TRBJ2-2	NA	TRBV11-2	TRBD2	CASSSRDSGGTGELFF	TGTGCCAGCAGCTCCCGGGACTCGGGGGGCACCGGGGAGCTGTTTTTT
TRBJ1-2	NA	TRBV20-1	NA	CSARLDYGYTF	TGCAGTGCTAGATTAGACTATGGCTACACCTTC
TRBJ2-6	few	TRBV15	NA	CATSREGGTGANVLTF	TGTGCCACCAGCAGAGAAGGGGGGACCGGGGCCAACGTCCTGACTTTC
TRBJ2-5	NA	TRBV6-5	TRBD1	CASSYSAGTEETQYF	TGTGCCAGCAGTTACTCTGCCGGGACAGAAGAGACCCAGTACTTC
TRBJ2-6	NA	TRBV10-3	NA	CAIGTFGANVLTF	TGTGCCATCGGTACGTTTGGGGCCAACGTCCTGACTTTC
TRBJ1-2	NA	TRBV28	TRBD1	CASSLTGGGGGYTF	TGTGCCAGCAGCCTGACAGGGGGAGGTGGGGGCTACACCTTC
TRBJ2-2	NA	TRBV10-3	TRBD1	CAISEAGTGGPNTGELFF	TGTGCCATCAGTGAGGCTGGGACAGGGGGCCCGAACACCGGGGAGCTGTTTTTT
TRBJ2-7	NA	TRBV6-1	TRBD1	CASRLDRGYEQYF	TGTGCCAGCAGATTGGACAGGGGATACGAGCAGTACTTC
TRBJ1-5	NA	TRBV18	TRBD1	CASQQGRDQPQHF	TGTGCCAGCCAACAGGGGAGGGATCAGCCCCAGCATTTT
TRBJ1-1	NA	TRBV5-1	NA	CASSSIASGNEAFF	TGCGCCAGCAGCTCCATAGCCTCAGGAAATGAAGCTTTCTTT
TRBJ2-1	NA	TRBV7-2	NA	CASAGSSYNEQFF	TGTGCTTCAGCAGGGAGTTCCTACAATGAGCAGTTCTTC
TRBJ2-3	NA	TRBV7-8	NA	CASSYRTDTQYF	TGTGCCAGCAGCTACCGGACAGATACGCAGTATTTT
TRBJ2-7	NA	TRBV7-8	NA	CASSSLPLASYEQYF	TGTGCCAGCAGCTCACTCCCCCTGGCCTCCTACGAGCAGTACTTC
TRBJ2-1	NA	TRBV5-1	NA	CASSRGREDNEQFF	TGCGCCAGCAGCCGGGGGCGAGAAGACAATGAGCAGTTCTTC
TRBJ2-3	many	TRBV5-1	TRBD2	CASSSGLDTDTQYF	TGCGCCAGCAGCTCCGGACTAGACACAGATACGCAGTATTTT
TRBJ2-2	few	TRBV27	NA	CASSYPIAGELFF	TGTGCCAGCAGCTATCCTATTGCCGGGGAGCTGTTTTTT
TRBJ2-2	few	TRBV2	NA	CASSIRGSGELFF	TGTGCCAGCAGCATCAGGGGATCCGGGGAGCTGTTTTTT
TRBJ2-6	once	TRBV7-9	TRBD1	CASRPAGTGSSGANVLTF	TGTGCCAGCAGACCCGCCGGGACAGGTAGCTCTGGGGCCAACGTCCTGACTTTC